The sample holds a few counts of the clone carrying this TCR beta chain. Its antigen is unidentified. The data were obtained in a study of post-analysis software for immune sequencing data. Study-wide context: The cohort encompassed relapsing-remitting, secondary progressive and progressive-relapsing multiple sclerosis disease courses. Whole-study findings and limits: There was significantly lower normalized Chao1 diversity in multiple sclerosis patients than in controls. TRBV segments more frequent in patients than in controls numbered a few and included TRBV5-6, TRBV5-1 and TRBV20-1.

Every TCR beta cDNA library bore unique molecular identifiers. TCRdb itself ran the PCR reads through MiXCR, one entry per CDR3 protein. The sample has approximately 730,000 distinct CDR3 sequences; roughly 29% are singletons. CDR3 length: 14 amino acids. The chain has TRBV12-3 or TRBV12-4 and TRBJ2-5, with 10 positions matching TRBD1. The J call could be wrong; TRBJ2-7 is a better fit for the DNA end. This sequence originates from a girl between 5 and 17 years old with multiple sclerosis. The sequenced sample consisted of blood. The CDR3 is CASSLGTGVPEQYF. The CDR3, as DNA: TGTGCCAGCAGTTTGGGGACAGGGGTTCCCGAGCAGTACTTC.